The 18 T cell receptor beta chains given below trace back to one sample, sequenced in a study of shared clonotypes between healthy human individuals (TCRdb year 2020). Libraries were prepared through the immunoSEQ multiplex PCR assay. Held by TCRdb, this immuneACCESS table contains in-frame sequences only and omits some clones. Under half of the omission traces to an unresolved V gene where checked; the cause of the rest is unknown. The sample table lists 950,000 to 1,200,000 clones, about 80% of them with a count of one. The ten largest account for 0.89% of the sample. Sequencing was carried out using memory CD4+ T cells from PBMCs. In light of the paper, this sample's cell subset or site label describes: CD45RA-negative fraction. These receptors were collected from a young man in good health. Some clones in this sample may be carry-over from other donors' samples.

The J gene is TRBJ2-1, the V gene TRBV14; 8 bases line up with TRBD2. V lost 0 bases and J lost 4; bases outside the gene matches: 8. Looked up from germline, CDR1 is SGHDN and CDR2 is FVKESK. This CDR3 has 17 residues. The CDR3 here is CASSQDPPSGRYNEQFF. CDR3 coding DNA: TGTGCCAGCAGCCAAGACCCCCCTAGCGGGCGTTACAATGAGCAGTTCTTC. The full variable domain, with the rest looked up from reference TRBV14 and TRBJ2-1, is EAGVTQFPSHSVIEKGQTVTLRCDPISGHDNLYWYRRVMGKEIKFLLHFVKESKQDESGMPNNRFLAERTGGTYSTLKVQPAELEDSGVYFCASSQDPPSGRYNEQFFGPGTRLTVL.

Only a few counts were recorded for this clone. This chain links TRBV23-1 with TRBJ2-5; 11 bases are shared with TRBD2. TRBV23-1 is classed as an ORF, of uncertain function. The CDR3 covers 17 residues. Trimming removed 3 bases from V and 1 base from J; junction bases left unmatched: 7. The CDR3 reads CASSHLRLAGIQETQYF. The CDR3 DNA is TGCGCCAGCAGTCACCTTAGACTAGCGGGAATCCAAGAGACCCAGTACTTC.

The rearrangement joins TRBV30 to TRBJ1-5; TRBD1 aligns across 9 bases. The V gene's germline CDR1 is GTSNPN and CDR2 SVGIG (reference sequence). This CDR3 comprises 14 residues. After removal of 3 bases from V and 7 bases from J, the junction contained 7 bases not matched to a gene. This CDR3 reads CAWRPGTGHQPQHF. The CDR3, as DNA: TGTGCCTGGAGACCCGGGACAGGGCACCAGCCCCAGCATTTT. Full variable domain (remainder filled in from reference TRBV30 and TRBJ1-5): SQTIHQWPATLVQPVGSPLSLECTVEGTSNPNLYWYRQAAGRGLQLLFYSVGIGQISSEVPQNLSASRPQDRQFILSSKKLLLSDSGFYLCAWRPGTGHQPQHFGDGTRLSIL.

The chain employs TRBV6-5 and TRBJ1-2; D unclear. Trimming shortened V by 5 bases and J by 7 bases, and 8 bases separated the two germline ends. Germline loops: CDR1 MNHEY, CDR2 SVGAGI. CDR3 size: 11 residues. The DNA for the CDR3 is TGTGCCAGCAGTAATTCAGGTGGCTACACCTTC. Its protein is CASSNSGGYTF.

The V and J genes are TRBV27 and TRBJ2-7; 8 bases match TRBD1. Germline V gives CDR1 MNHEY, CDR2 SMNVEV (reference sequence). The V segment lost 6 bases and the J segment 9 bases; nucleotides outside the gene matches: 10. CDR3 length: 13 residues. For the CDR3, the DNA is TGTGCCAGCAGCAGACAGGGGAAAGGCGGGCAGTACTTC. It codes for CASSRQGKGGQYF.

This clone was detected a few times. The rearrangement links TRBV7-2 to TRBJ1-1; no clear D gene. The length of the CDR3 is 13 residues. Per germline, CDR1 SGHTA and CDR2 FQGNSA. V was trimmed by 1 base and J by 7 bases, leaving 10 bases between them. In nucleotides, the CDR3 is TGTGCCAGCAGCTTAGACTTGGGTAGTGAAGCTTTCTTT. This gives the protein CASSLDLGSEAFF.

V is TRBV27 and J is TRBJ2-7; perhaps D is TRBD1 or TRBD2 (5 bases each). Germline loops: CDR1 MNHEY, CDR2 SMNVEV (reference sequence). The ends were cut back, 4 bases at V and 2 bases at J, with 15 bases in the middle. The CDR3 spans 15 residues. The CDR3 is CASSSLRDGTYEQYF. Here the CDR3 DNA reads TGTGCCAGCAGTTCTCTCCGGGACGGCACCTACGAGCAGTACTTC.

The chain joins TRBV9 to TRBJ2-1, with 9 bases lining up with TRBD1. This CDR3 spans 16 amino acids. Per the germline V gene, CDR1 is SGDLS and CDR2 is YYNGEE. V lost 3 bases to trimming and J lost 4 bases; unmatched junction nucleotides: 8. The CDR3 nucleotides read TGTGCCAGCAGCGCCTTACCGGGACAGGGATACAATGAGCAGTTCTTC. It specifies CASSALPGQGYNEQFF.

The V and J genes are TRBV6-5 and TRBJ2-7; 8 nucleotides line up with TRBD2. This CDR3 region has 14 residues. V dropped 5 bases and J dropped 3; count of bases not matched to a gene: 6. Germline V gene sequence: CDR1 MNHEY, CDR2 SVGAGI. The CDR3 spells CASSLAGINYEQYF. In DNA form, the CDR3 reads TGTGCCAGCAGTCTAGCGGGCATCAACTACGAGCAGTACTTC.

This clone came up once. This chain links TRBV7-9 with TRBJ2-5; 8 positions match TRBD2. The CDR3 is made up of 15 amino acids. V lost 1 base and J lost 4; bases outside the gene matches: 5. Germline V gives CDR1 SEHNR, CDR2 FQNEAQ (reference sequence). The CDR3 here is CASSLGAGEGETQYF. CDR3 coding DNA: TGTGCCAGCAGCTTAGGAGCGGGAGAGGGAGAGACCCAGTACTTC.

The chain carries TRBV9 and TRBJ2-2; D gene uncertain. V gave up 0 bases and J gave up 1 base, with 4 bases separating them. The CDR3 has 14 amino acids. Germline CDR1 reads SGDLS; CDR2 reads YYNGEE. The CDR3 sequence: CASSVDGNTGELFF. For the CDR3, the DNA is TGTGCCAGCAGCGTAGATGGGAACACCGGGGAGCTGTTTTTT. The full variable domain, its missing parts supplied by reference TRBV9 and TRBJ2-2, is DSGVTQTPKHLITATGQRVTLRCSPRSGDLSVYWYQQSLDQGLQFLIQYYNGEERAKGNILERFSAQQFPDLHSELNLSSLELGDSALYFCASSVDGNTGELFFGEGSRLTVL.

This clone was counted between two and nine times. The chain recombines TRBV7-9 with TRBJ1-1; perhaps TRBD1 as D (5 bases). This CDR3 region has 18 residues. V was trimmed by 5 bases and J by 1 base, leaving 23 bases between them. Germline CDR1 is SEHNR and CDR2 is FQNEAQ (reference sequence). CDR3 in amino acids: CASSRWGAGPKPNTEAFF. The CDR3 nucleotides read TGTGCCAGCAGCCGATGGGGCGCCGGACCTAAACCGAACACTGAAGCTTTCTTT.

This sequence joins TRBV30 and TRBJ1-6; D remains unclear. V gave up 5 bases and J gave up 8 bases, with 10 bases separating them. Germline-derived CDR1 and CDR2 are GTSNPN and SVGIG (reference sequence). The CDR3 loop spans 12 amino acids. This CDR3 reads CAWYHVYSPLHF. The CDR3 DNA is TGTGCCTGGTATCATGTATATTCACCCCTCCACTTT.

The chain links TRBV7-6 to TRBJ2-3; D might be TRBD2 (5 bases). The germline V gene encodes CDR1 SGHVS and CDR2 FNYEAQ. The CDR3 loop spans 15 amino acids. V was pared by 5 bases and J by 3 bases, with 15 bases between. DNA of the CDR3: TGTGCCAGCAGCCCCCTAGCCAGCGGTACAGATACGCAGTATTTT. The encoded protein is CASSPLASGTDTQYF.

J is TRBJ1-3 and V is TRBV14; D unresolved. The CDR3 sequence is 15 residues long. Trimming took 1 base from V and 0 from J, leaving 7 bases between them. CDR1 and CDR2 (germline): SGHDN, FVKESK. This chain's CDR3 is CASSQVSNSGNTIYF. For the CDR3, the DNA is TGTGCCAGCAGCCAAGTGTCAAACTCTGGAAACACCATATATTTT.

This clone was observed a single time. The chain has TRBV19 and TRBJ2-7, with a weak D call TRBD2 (6 bases). This CDR3 has 14 residues. The germline V and J ends were trimmed by 6 bases and 1 base, with 13 bases remaining between them. Germline CDR1 reads LNHDA; CDR2 reads SQIVND (reference sequence). The DNA for the CDR3 is TGTGCCAGTAGCTCAGGCGGGGCTTCCTACGAGCAGTACTTC. Translation gives CASSSGGASYEQYF. Filled out from reference TRBV19 and TRBJ2-7, the complete variable domain reads DGGITQSPKYLFRKEGQNVTLSCEQNLNHDAMYWYRQDPGQGLRLIYYSQIVNDFQKGDIAEGYSVSREKKESFPLTVTSAQKNPTAFYLCASSSGGASYEQYFGPGTRLTVT.

The chain couples TRBV25-1 to TRBJ1-1; tentative D call: TRBD1 (6 bases). V lost 3 bases, J lost 1 base, and 12 bases lay in between. The CDR3 loop spans 15 amino acids. Per germline, CDR1 MGHDK and CDR2 SYGVNS. DNA for the CDR3: TGTGCCAGCAGTGAGCGCGGACAGCAGAACACTGAAGCTTTCTTT. Its translation: CASSERGQQNTEAFF.

The chain has TRBV7-9 and TRBJ2-1; D gene unclear. CDR3 length equals 17 residues. Germline CDR1 SEHNR, CDR2 FQNEAQ (reference sequence). V was pared by 5 bases and J by 4 bases, with 21 bases between. CDR3 nucleotide sequence: TGTGCCAGCAGCCCTACCCCTGGACGAAACGGGTACAATGAGCAGTTCTTC. Its protein product is CASSPTPGRNGYNEQFF.